A single sample gave rise to the 7 T cell receptor beta chains below, sequenced in a study of regulatory T cells in long-lasting Graves disease. Time point: persistent/refractory GD, antithyroid drugs over 5 years with positive TRAb. PBMC RNA served as the TCR library source. Through Arm-PCR of CDR3 regions and iRepertoire HTBI primers, TCR beta libraries were built. TCRdb reanalysed the multiplex PCR reads using MiXCR and keeps one entry per CDR3 protein. The sample records a few hundred thousand distinct CDR3 sequences, 22% being singletons. The sequences come from peripheral blood mononuclear cells (PBMCs), collected when the disease was refractory, from a patient treated with antithyroid drugs. All receptors come from a female donor with Graves disease.

Regarding this clonotype: Being one base from a much bigger clone, this may be a read error. The chain uses TRBV6-5 and TRBJ2-5; D may be TRBD2 (6 bases). CDR1 and CDR2 from the germline V gene are MNHEY and SVGAGI. The CDR3 contains 15 residues. Trimming pared 0 bases from V and 5 bases from J, leaving 13 bases between. For the CDR3, the DNA is TGTGCCAGCAGTTACTCTTCGCTAGCGCATGAGACCCAGTACTTC. Translated: CASSYSSLAHETQYF.

This clonotype was picked up a small number of times. The chain recombines TRBV12-3 or TRBV12-4 with TRBJ2-2; 8 nucleotides align to TRBD2. Germline trimming cut 7 bases from V and 4 bases from J; bases unmatched to any gene: 5. The length of the CDR3 is 14 residues. CDR3 loop: CASKLAGSTGELFF. DNA of the CDR3: TGTGCCAGCAAGCTAGCGGGTTCCACCGGGGAGCTGTTTTTT.

There are many counts of this clonotype. The CDR3 sequence: CASRADRREAYEQYF. As DNA, the CDR3 is TGTGCCAGCAGAGCCGACAGAAGAGAAGCCTACGAGCAGTACTTC. This chain links TRBV28 with TRBJ2-7; D perhaps matches TRBD1 (5 bases). Germline V gene data show CDR1 as MDHEN and CDR2 as SYDVKM. The CDR3 contains 15 residues. V was shortened by 6 bases and J by 2 bases, with 17 bases between the two germline ends.

This chain links TRBV28 with TRBJ1-4, with D maybe TRBD1 (5 bases). The ends were cut back, 6 bases at V and 5 bases at J, with 13 bases in the middle. The germline V gene has CDR1 MDHEN and CDR2 SYDVKM. This CDR3 comprises 14 residues. DNA for the CDR3: TGTGCCAGCAGCCCCGGGACGGACAATGAAAAACTGTTTTTT. Translation: CASSPGTDNEKLFF. The full variable domain, in which reference TRBV28 and TRBJ1-4 provide the parts outside the CDR3, is DVKVTQSSRYLVKRTGEKVFLECVQDMDHENMFWYRQDPGLGLRLIYFSYDVKMKEKGDIPEGYSVSREKKERFSLILESASTNQTSMYLCASSPGTDNEKLFFGSGTQLSVL.

A few counts support this clonotype. V usage is TRBV19 and J usage is TRBJ2-2; maybe TRBD1 (5 bases). V was trimmed by 5 bases and J by 7 bases, leaving 8 bases between them. The CDR3 spans 12 residues. CDR1 and CDR2 (germline): LNHDA, SQIVND (reference sequence). CDR3 nucleotide sequence: TGTGCCAGTAGTTTCGACAGCGGGGAGCTGTTTTTT. Residues: CASSFDSGELFF.

This chain joins TRBV4-2 and TRBJ1-3, with no clear D. Germline V gene data show CDR1 as LGHNA and CDR2 as YNFKEQ. V gave up 0 bases and J gave up 4 bases, with 13 bases separating them. CDR3 size: 16 residues. This chain's CDR3 is CASSQDYRTTGNTIYF. In DNA, the CDR3 is TGTGCCAGCAGCCAAGATTATAGGACGACCGGAAACACCATATATTTT.

This clonotype was counted a few times. The chain links TRBV6-1 to TRBJ2-4; D might be TRBD1 (5 bases). Trimming removed 7 bases from V and 0 bases from J, with 16 bases in between. The CDR3 contains 16 residues. CDR1 is MNHNS, CDR2 SASEGT, per germline. The CDR3 nucleotides read TGTGCCAGCAACACCCCGACAGACCTAGCCAAAAACATTCAGTACTTC. Translated: CASNTPTDLAKNIQYF.